The source of this T cell receptor (beta chain) is a study of T cell clusters in autoimmune cytopenias. The wider study: The median distinct TRB clonotype count was approximately 2,400 per sample, from a median approximately 52,000 reads. The study, taken as a whole, reports: TRB repertoire shifts in secondary cytopenia and chronic lymphocytic leukemia mostly reflected lymphoma, not autoimmunity. The T cell clusters came from computational analysis alone and lack functional validation. Healthy donors had about 3.1-fold more exclusive TRB clusters than active autoimmune hepatitis patients.

TRB amplification used roughly 250 ng of peripheral blood genomic DNA. TRB was amplified by touch-down multiplex PCR, primer pools A and B combined. From the multiplex PCR reads, TCRdb lists one entry per CDR3 protein and no DNA. This table holds about 3,900 distinct CDR3 sequences. In germline, CDR1 is SGHAT, CDR2 FQNNGV. The CDR3 length is 17 residues. About this clonotype itself: Its target is unknown.

The sequenced sample was peripheral blood. The chain is built from TRBV11-2 and TRBJ2-5. The source is a human donor with an autoimmune cytopenia or autoimmune hepatitis (not recorded which). CDR3 in amino acids: CASSLDPELRARETQYF.